The TCR beta chain described here comes from a study of blood T cell repertoires in COVID-19. Study at large: Donors in the United States, Italy and Spain gave samples during acute or convalescent COVID-19. The cDNA or gDNA used as material had been derived from T cells, B-cell-depleted T cells, or PBMCs.

TCRdb keeps only in-frame clones here, not all; method: immunoSEQ multiplex PCR. The data show over 200,000 clones, with 88% seen just once and 2.5% to 3.5% held by the top ten. A remark on this clone: The sample contains more than one DNA sequence encoding this CDR3.

The CDR3 sequence is 13 residues long. V lost 2 bases and J 2 bases, leaving 6 bases between the germline ends. Germline V gene data show CDR1 as LNHDA and CDR2 as SQIVND (reference sequence). The sequencing input was peripheral blood. This chain connects TRBV19 to TRBJ1-2; no reliable D call. This clonotype originated in an older woman with acute or convalescent COVID-19. The CDR3 region is CASSITGNYGYTF. Written as DNA, the CDR3 is TGTGCCAGTAGTATAACGGGGAACTATGGCTACACCTTC.